The sequence of this T cell receptor beta chain was determined in a study of radiotherapy plus CTLA-4 blockade in lung cancer. Clones were read by immunoSEQ multiplex PCR, and TCRdb kept only the in-frame ones, dropping some. The profile shows approximately 25,000 clones, about three quarters of them singletons. CDR3 length equals 10 residues. The germline V gene encodes CDR1 MGHDK and CDR2 SYGVNS. V dropped 8 bases and J dropped 12 bases, with 14 bases sitting between them. This sequence was found in a human donor with non-small cell lung cancer who had stable disease on radiotherapy plus ipilimumab. The chain has TRBV25-1 and TRBJ2-7, with TRBD2 as a possible D gene (6 bases). The sequencing used peripheral blood, collected from a patient treated with radiotherapy plus ipilimumab. The CDR3 DNA follows: TGTGCCAGCGGAGGGGCCGTAGTGTACTTC. Residues: CASGGAVVYF.